This T cell receptor (beta chain) stems from a study of glioma-infiltrating T cells. General observations from the study: Non-neoplastic patients had below-expected tissue-blood divergence, while all gliomas exceeded expectation.

Amplification of TCR alpha and beta CDR3 regions from RNA used iRepertoire nested multiplex PCR. TCRdb reprocessed the multiplex PCR reads with MiXCR, giving one entry per CDR3 protein. The data contain fewer than 110,000 distinct CDR3 sequences, about 30% of them singletons. The germline V gene encodes CDR1 MNHNY and CDR2 SVGAGI (reference sequence). This CDR3 contains 14 residues. About this clonotype itself: Its antigen is as yet unknown. This may be a read error, as it is one base from a much larger clone.

The specimen sequenced was glioma tissue, nonneoplastic brain tissue, or PBMCs (not recorded which). The sequence was collected from a human donor with low-grade glioma or glioblastoma, undergoing nonglioma brain surgery, or in good health (not recorded which). The genes are TRBV6-6 and TRBJ1-6; tentative D call: TRBD1 (6 bases). The CDR3 is CTSSSDTGISPLHF. The CDR3 DNA follows: TGTACCAGCAGTTCTGACACAGGGATATCACCCCTCCACTTT.